The rows below give T cell receptor beta chains drawn from one sample of a study of regulatory T cells in long-lasting Graves disease. TCRdb processed the multiplex PCR reads anew with MiXCR; each CDR3 protein has one entry. The data contain a few hundred thousand distinct CDR3 sequences, around 15% of them singletons. These data were likewise used in another study, on T cells in Graves' hyperthyroidism and ophthalmopathy.

The sample consisted of peripheral blood mononuclear cells (PBMCs), taken at new diagnosis, from a patient treated with antithyroid drugs. Receptors were obtained from a woman aged 18-29 years with Graves disease. The CDR3 runs from the conserved cysteine through the conserved F or W. A D gene is named only where the DNA matches it firmly. Clone size is not always given. Where it is, it says once, few, many or a class for expanded clones.

D gene,J gene,clone size,V gene,CDR3 protein,CDR3 DNA
NA,TRBJ2-1,many,TRBV6-1,CASRVKGLNEQFF,TGTGCCAGCAGAGTTAAGGGCTTGAATGAGCAGTTCTTC
TRBD2,TRBJ2-2,NA,TRBV3-1,CASSQEGSGSGYGELFF,TGTGCCAGCAGCCAAGAGGGTAGCGGGAGTGGGTACGGGGAGCTGTTTTTT
NA,TRBJ2-7,many,TRBV11-2,CASSLMGAVPYEQYF,TGTGCCAGCAGCTTAATGGGGGCTGTTCCCTACGAGCAGTACTTC
TRBD1,TRBJ1-5,many,TRBV6-5,CASSYGQGVGQPQHF,TGTGCCAGCAGCTACGGACAGGGCGTCGGTCAGCCCCAGCATTTT
NA,TRBJ1-5,many,TRBV12-3/TRBV12-4,CANKKGQPQHF,TGTGCCAACAAAAAGGGACAGCCCCAGCATTTT
TRBD2,TRBJ2-1,many,TRBV20-1,CSAFPWGGRAVDEQFF,TGCAGTGCTTTCCCTTGGGGCGGGAGGGCCGTCGATGAGCAGTTCTTC
NA,TRBJ2-7,many,TRBV28,CATLDSPYEQYF,TGTGCCACCCTAGACAGTCCCTACGAGCAGTACTTC
NA,TRBJ1-2,NA,TRBV7-3,CASSPHGGRGYGYTF,TGTGCCAGCAGCCCCCATGGTGGCAGGGGCTATGGCTACACCTTC
NA,TRBJ2-5,many,TRBV28,CASSSNAPTAGAGETQYF,TGTGCCAGCAGTTCGAACGCCCCGACAGCCGGCGCAGGAGAGACCCAGTACTTC
TRBD1,TRBJ2-1,few,TRBV28,CASSLPLSGRTGGVF,TGTGCCAGCAGTTTACCTCTTTCGGGCAGGACAGGTGGGGTGTTC
NA,TRBJ1-2,many,TRBV20-1,CSARSQAGSGYTF,TGCAGTGCTAGGTCGCAGGCCGGTAGCGGCTACACCTTC
TRBD1,TRBJ1-2,many,TRBV11-2,CASNPVWSGQLFTYGGYTF,TGTGCCAGCAACCCGGTCTGGTCGGGACAGCTTTTCACATATGGGGGCTACACCTTC
NA,TRBJ2-1,NA,TRBV5-1,CASSLVGGKNNEQFF,TGCGCCAGCAGCTTGGTCGGCGGGAAGAACAATGAGCAGTTCTTC
TRBD1,TRBJ2-1,many,TRBV20-1,CSATVTGAGEQFF,TGCAGTGCTACCGTCACAGGGGCGGGTGAGCAGTTCTTC
NA,TRBJ2-5,many,TRBV3-1,CASSQGLSETQYF,TGTGCCAGCAGCCAAGGTCTTTCAGAGACCCAGTACTTC
TRBD2,TRBJ2-7,many,TRBV7-3,CASSPAAGGWYEQYF,TGTGCCAGCAGCCCGGCGGCGGGAGGGTGGTACGAGCAGTACTTC
TRBD1,TRBJ1-2,NA,TRBV7-8,CASSKTGANYGYTF,TGTGCCAGCAGCAAGACAGGGGCCAACTATGGCTACACCTTC
NA,TRBJ2-1,many,TRBV3-1,CASSQVSGGGNEQFF,TGTGCCAGCAGCCAAGTGAGCGGTGGCGGGAATGAGCAGTTCTTC
NA,TRBJ2-7,many,TRBV9,CASSPLGWRDEQYF,TGTGCCAGCAGCCCCTTGGGGTGGCGGGACGAGCAGTACTTC
NA,TRBJ1-2,NA,TRBV29-1,CSVGSQSGRSNYGYTF,TGCAGCGTTGGGTCACAGTCAGGGAGGTCTAACTATGGCTACACCTTC
TRBD1,TRBJ1-2,NA,TRBV6-1,CASRGWTGGSNRGYTF,TGTGCCAGCAGAGGGTGGACAGGGGGTTCAAACCGGGGCTACACCTTC
NA,TRBJ1-2,many,TRBV6-1,CASSLSRGYTF,TGTGCCAGCAGCCTCTCTCGGGGCTACACCTTC
TRBD1,TRBJ1-1,NA,TRBV7-9,CASSTTGVTEAFF,TGTGCCAGCAGCACGACAGGGGTGACTGAAGCTTTCTTT
TRBD1,TRBJ1-3,NA,TRBV28,CASSIRDSLSGNTIYF,TGTGCCAGCAGCATCCGGGACAGCCTCTCTGGAAACACCATATATTTT
NA,TRBJ2-7,NA,TRBV20-1,CSARASSYEQYF,TGCAGTGCCCGGGCCAGCTCCTACGAGCAGTACTTC
NA,TRBJ2-7,many,TRBV13,CASSTSGTGFYEQYF,TGTGCCAGCAGCACCTCCGGGACGGGGTTCTACGAGCAGTACTTC
TRBD2,TRBJ2-7,NA,TRBV6-2/TRBV6-3,CASSVLPGLAGLLGEQYF,TGTGCCAGCAGTGTGTTACCGGGACTAGCGGGTCTTCTGGGTGAGCAGTACTTC
NA,TRBJ2-1,NA,TRBV20-1,CSARPIGNEQFF,TGCAGTGCTAGGCCCATTGGGAATGAGCAGTTCTTC
TRBD2,TRBJ2-2,many,TRBV28,CASSANLAALNTGELFF,TGTGCCAGCAGTGCGAACCTAGCGGCCTTGAACACCGGGGAGCTGTTTTTT
TRBD1,TRBJ2-6,NA,TRBV13,CASSLRRDRGPLSGANVLTF,TGTGCCAGCAGCTTACGGAGGGACAGGGGACCTCTCTCTGGGGCCAACGTCCTGACTTTC
NA,TRBJ2-7,NA,TRBV4-1,CASSQDVRGKDEQYF,TGCGCCAGCAGCCAAGATGTTCGGGGGAAGGACGAGCAGTACTTC
NA,TRBJ1-2,many,TRBV20-1,CSADPSGGYTF,TGCAGTGCCGACCCGTCGGGGGGCTACACCTTC
NA,TRBJ2-2,NA,TRBV12-3/TRBV12-4,CASSIRDDGGGELFF,TGTGCCAGCAGTATCCGGGACGATGGGGGGGGGGAGCTGTTTTTT
TRBD1,TRBJ2-7,many,TRBV28,CASSLTGDYEQYF,TGTGCCAGCAGTCTTACAGGGGACTACGAGCAGTACTTC
NA,TRBJ2-3,few,TRBV10-2,CASSVVSPDTQYF,TGCGCCAGCAGTGTCGTTAGCCCAGATACGCAGTATTTT
NA,TRBJ2-1,NA,TRBV19,CASSIPLAYEQFF,TGTGCCAGTAGTATTCCCCTAGCGTATGAGCAGTTCTTC
NA,TRBJ1-1,NA,TRBV7-3,CASSLLPVRGSGTEAFF,TGTGCCAGCAGCTTATTACCTGTTCGGGGTTCCGGCACTGAAGCTTTCTTT
NA,TRBJ2-1,few,TRBV20-1,CSASRTFNEQFF,TGCAGTGCTAGCAGGACGTTCAATGAGCAGTTCTTC
TRBD2,TRBJ2-7,NA,TRBV20-1,CSARVPRGGSGYEQYF,TGCAGTGCTAGAGTTCCCCGGGGGGGATCGGGATACGAGCAGTACTTC
TRBD2,TRBJ2-1,many,TRBV3-1,CASSDGTSGYNEQFF,TGTGCCAGCAGCGACGGGACTAGCGGGTACAATGAGCAGTTCTTC
TRBD1,TRBJ1-2,few,TRBV25-1,CASSDPGGYNYGYTF,TGTGCCAGCAGTGACCCAGGGGGCTACAACTATGGCTACACCTTC
NA,TRBJ1-6,few,TRBV6-1,CASSADISYSPLHF,TGTGCCAGCAGTGCTGACATATCTTATTCACCCCTCCACTTT
TRBD2,TRBJ2-1,many,TRBV28,CASNTNSGRAYEQFF,TGTGCCAGCAACACAAATAGCGGGAGGGCCTATGAGCAGTTCTTC
TRBD2,TRBJ2-7,NA,TRBV18,CASSPQPSGSSYEQYF,TGTGCCAGCTCACCACAACCTAGCGGGAGTAGTTACGAGCAGTACTTC
NA,TRBJ2-2,NA,TRBV20-1,CSARSLAGRRELFF,TGCAGTGCTAGATCCTTGGCAGGGAGGAGGGAGCTGTTTTTT
TRBD2,TRBJ2-2,NA,TRBV10-1,CASSETSGSGGELFF,TGCGCCAGCAGTGAGACTAGCGGGAGCGGCGGGGAGCTGTTTTTT
NA,TRBJ2-5,many,TRBV7-9,CASSLEQGFLETQYF,TGTGCCAGCAGCTTAGAACAGGGATTTTTGGAGACCCAGTACTTC
NA,TRBJ2-1,few,TRBV19,CASISGQGTYNEQFF,TGTGCCAGTATATCGGGGCAGGGGACATACAATGAGCAGTTCTTC
NA,TRBJ2-7,many,TRBV2,CASTLDRGEYF,TGTGCCAGCACCCTGGACCGTGGGGAGTACTTC
NA,TRBJ1-1,NA,TRBV6-1,CASRKTGNTEAFF,TGTGCCAGCAGAAAGACTGGGAACACTGAAGCTTTCTTT
NA,TRBJ1-4,few,TRBV5-1,CASSLGAGGTNEKLFF,TGCGCCAGCAGCTTGGGTGCCGGGGGGACTAATGAAAAACTGTTTTTT
NA,TRBJ2-1,many,TRBV7-9,CASSLDGGFLYEQFF,TGTGCCAGCAGCTTAGACGGGGGATTTCTCTATGAGCAGTTCTTC
NA,TRBJ2-7,few,TRBV10-3,CAISAVGRVSYEQYF,TGTGCCATCAGTGCAGTGGGGAGAGTCTCCTACGAGCAGTACTTC
TRBD1,TRBJ2-2,few,TRBV27,CASSQDRAYTGELFF,TGTGCCAGCAGTCAGGACAGGGCATACACCGGGGAGCTGTTTTTT
NA,TRBJ2-6,NA,TRBV19,CASSWGDVSSGANVLTF,TGTGCCAGTAGTTGGGGAGACGTATCCTCTGGGGCCAACGTCCTGACTTTC
TRBD1,TRBJ2-7,many,TRBV28,CASSKGGRGYEQYF,TGTGCCAGCAGTAAAGGGGGCAGGGGCTACGAGCAGTACTTC
TRBD2,TRBJ2-1,many,TRBV20-1,CSANSGLVVTNEQFF,TGCAGTGCTAACTCGGGACTAGTGGTGACCAATGAGCAGTTCTTC